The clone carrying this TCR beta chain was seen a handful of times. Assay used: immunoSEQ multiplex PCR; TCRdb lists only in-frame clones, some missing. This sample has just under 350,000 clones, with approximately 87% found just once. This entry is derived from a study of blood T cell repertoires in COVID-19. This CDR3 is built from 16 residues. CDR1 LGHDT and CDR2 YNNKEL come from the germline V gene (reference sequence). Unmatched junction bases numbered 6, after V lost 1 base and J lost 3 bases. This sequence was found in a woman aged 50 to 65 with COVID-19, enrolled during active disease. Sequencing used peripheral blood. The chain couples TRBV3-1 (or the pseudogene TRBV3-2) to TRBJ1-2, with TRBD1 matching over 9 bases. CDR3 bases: TGTGCCAGCAGCCAAGCCCTAAGGGACAGGGACTATGGCTACACCTTC. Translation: CASSQALRDRDYGYTF.